Described below is a single T cell receptor (beta chain) sequence and its context. The data stem from a study of shared clonotypes between healthy human individuals. CDR1 and CDR2 (germline): GTSNPN, SVGIG (reference sequence). This CDR3 spans 12 amino acids. Trimming removed 0 bases from V and 8 bases from J, with 10 bases in between. The repertoire was sequenced with immunoSEQ multiplex PCR; TCRdb's copy has only in-frame clones and lacks some. The table includes about 600,000 clones, roughly 97% detected once. Sequencing input: naive CD4+ T cells sorted from blood. This sample's subset: CD45RA+ positively selected. This TCR was recovered from a woman in her twenties or thirties in good health. This chain uses TRBV30 with TRBJ1-2, with unresolved D. CDR3 protein: CAWSVGGGGYTF. The CDR3 DNA follows: TGTGCCTGGAGTGTAGGCGGCGGCGGCTACACCTTC.